These 22 T cell receptor beta chains came from one sample sequenced in a study of neurological immune-mediated disorders. Each CDR3 protein gets one entry after TCRdb re-called the 5' RACE reads with MiXCR. Among about 79,000 distinct CDR3 sequences listed, around an eighth were seen once. The sequencing input was PBMCs. All receptors come from a woman aged 50 to 60 in good health.

This clonotype was seen ten or more times. J is TRBJ2-1 and V is TRBV20-1; D unclear. CDR3 length: 15 residues. Germline CDR1 and CDR2: DFQATT and SNEGSKA (reference sequence). V shed 6 bases and J shed 2 bases, with 17 bases lying between them. DNA of the CDR3: TGCAGTGCCCCCCTCCTCTCAGCGCCCTACAATGAGCAGTTCTTC. Its protein is CSAPLLSAPYNEQFF.

This clonotype has more than one count but fewer than ten. CDR3 residues: CSATPGLAGDEQFF. CDR3 nucleotide sequence: TGCAGTGCTACTCCGGGACTAGCAGGGGATGAGCAGTTCTTC. The chain recombines TRBV20-1 with TRBJ2-1; TRBD2 matches 9 bases. Per germline, CDR1 DFQATT and CDR2 SNEGSKA (reference sequence). The junction had 9 bases not matched to a gene; V was cut back by 4 bases and J by 8 bases. CDR3 length: 14 amino acids.

Ten or more counts support this clonotype. The rearrangement joins TRBV29-1 to TRBJ2-7, with 8 bases identical to TRBD2. The CDR3 extends over 12 amino acids. With 4 bases clipped from V and 6 bases from J, the junction kept 5 bases outside the gene matches. Germline lookup yields CDR1 SQVTM and CDR2 ANQGSEA. For the CDR3, the DNA is TGCAGCGTTGTACCGGGAGGGCGCGAGCAGTACTTC. It codes for CSVVPGGREQYF.

This clonotype was seen at least ten times. The V call is TRBV6-6, the J call TRBJ1-2; D remains ambiguous. CDR1 and CDR2 (germline): MNHNY, SVGAGI (reference sequence). The ends were cut back, 7 bases at V and 3 bases at J, with 15 bases in the middle. This CDR3 has 14 residues. CDR3 sequence (DNA): TGTGCCAGCAAGCTACAGCTATTTGACTATGGCTACACCTTC. Protein product: CASKLQLFDYGYTF.

The rearrangement joins TRBV18 to TRBJ1-4; TRBD1 aligns across 8 bases. The ends lost 2 bases at V and 8 bases at J; junction bases unmatched: 4. Germline V lookup: CDR1 KGHSH, CDR2 LQKENI. The CDR3 is 14 amino acids. The CDR3 DNA reads as TGTGCCAGCTCACCAGGTGGACAGGGAGAAAAACTGTTTTTT. Translating it yields CASSPGGQGEKLFF. The full variable domain, in which reference TRBV18 and TRBJ1-4 provide the parts outside the CDR3, is NAGVMQNPRHLVRRRGQEARLRCSPMKGHSHVYWYRQLPEEGLKFMVYLQKENIIDESGMPKERFSAEFPKEGPSILRIQQVVRGDSAAYFCASSPGGQGEKLFFGSGTQLSVL.

Only a few counts were recorded for this clonotype. CDR3 region: CASSYLGGTEAFF. DNA of the CDR3: TGTGCCAGCAGCTACCTGGGCGGCACTGAAGCTTTCTTT. The rearrangement links TRBV7-8 to TRBJ1-1; D ambiguous. The CDR3 totals 13 residues. Trimming left V 4 bases short and J 4 bases short, with 10 bases between. CDR1 and CDR2 (germline): SGHVS, FQNEAQ. Supplemented by reference TRBV7-8 and TRBJ1-1, the full variable domain reads GAGVSQSPRYKVAKRGQDVALRCDPISGHVSLFWYQQALGQGPEFLTYFQNEAQLDKSGLPSDRFFAERPEGSVSTLKIQRTQQEDSAVYLCASSYLGGTEAFFGQGTRLTVV.

This clonotype was recorded at least ten times. The V call is TRBV20-1, the J call TRBJ2-5; perhaps TRBD1 as D (6 bases). Trimming removed 6 bases from V and 1 base from J, with 12 bases in between. Per germline, CDR1 DFQATT and CDR2 SNEGSKA (reference sequence). This CDR3 contains 13 residues. CDR3 bases: TGCAGTGCCAGCCGGACAGCCCAAGAGACCCAGTACTTC. Amino acids: CSASRTAQETQYF.

Ten or more counts support this clonotype. The J gene is TRBJ2-2, the V gene TRBV5-1; D is ambiguous. Germline assignment: CDR1 SGHRS and CDR2 YFSETQ. This CDR3 comprises 12 residues. V gave up 5 bases and J gave up 6 bases, with 8 bases separating them. CDR3 region: CASRPDAGELFF. The CDR3 DNA is TGCGCCAGCAGACCCGACGCCGGGGAGCTGTTTTTT.

This clonotype showed up many times. The gene calls are TRBV4-1 and TRBJ2-7; D is unresolved. The CDR3 is 16 amino acids. In germline, CDR1 is MGHRA, CDR2 YSYEKL. The V end was cut by 4 bases, the J end by 0 bases, with 16 bases between. The CDR3 nucleotides read TGCGCCAGCAGCCCAACCCCGGTGGTCCACTCCTACGAGCAGTACTTC. The encoded protein is CASSPTPVVHSYEQYF.

This clonotype was recorded many times. This chain links TRBV29-1 with TRBJ2-1; 12 bases are shared with TRBD2. Germline CDR1 and CDR2: SQVTM and ANQGSEA. The CDR3 consists of 17 residues. Trimming cost V 1 base and J 4 bases; bases outside gene matches: 8. The CDR3 DNA reads TGCAGCGTTGAAGGTTGGGGACTAGCGGGCTCGTACAATGAGCAGTTCTTC. Encoded protein: CSVEGWGLAGSYNEQFF.

This clonotype was counted ten times or more. CDR3 sequence: CASSLAGRGTEAFF. CDR3 DNA: TGCGCCAGCAGCTTGGCAGGAAGGGGCACTGAAGCTTTCTTT. The chain carries TRBV5-1 and TRBJ1-1; D may be TRBD1 (5 bases). Trimming removed 0 bases from V and 4 bases from J, with 10 bases in between. The germline V gene has CDR1 SGHRS and CDR2 YFSETQ. The CDR3 spans 14 residues. The entire variable domain, with the rest obtained from reference TRBV5-1 and TRBJ1-1, is as follows: KAGVTQTPRYLIKTRGQQVTLSCSPISGHRSVSWYQQTPGQGLQFLFEYFSETQRNKGNFPGRFSGRQFSNSRSEMNVSTLELGDSALYLCASSLAGRGTEAFFGQGTRLTVV.

This clonotype came up many times. The genes are TRBV7-2 and TRBJ2-3, with 9 bases aligning to TRBD2. Trimming removed 2 bases from V and 7 bases from J; junction bases left unmatched: 10. This CDR3 is built from 16 residues. The germline V gene has CDR1 SGHTA and CDR2 FQGNSA. The CDR3 coding sequence is TGTGCCAGCAGCTTACGGGCGGGGGGGTTTCCCAATACGCAGTATTTT. Residues: CASSLRAGGFPNTQYF.

This clonotype occurred many times. This chain connects TRBV3-1 to TRBJ2-5; D is ambiguous. Trimming removed 0 bases from V and 7 bases from J, with 9 bases in between. Germline V gene data show CDR1 as LGHDT and CDR2 as YNNKEL (reference sequence). The length of the CDR3 is 13 residues. The CDR3 region is CASSQDPLGTQYF. In nucleotides, the CDR3 is TGTGCCAGCAGCCAAGACCCTTTGGGGACCCAGTACTTC.

This chain joins TRBV19 and TRBJ2-5; 7 nucleotides align to TRBD2. CDR1 is LNHDA and CDR2 is SQIVND in the germline V gene (reference sequence). V was pared by 7 bases and J by 5 bases, with 7 bases of the junction left unmatched. CDR3 length equals 13 residues. In DNA form, the CDR3 reads TGTGCCAGTACGGGGACTACGCTTGAGACCCAGTACTTC. Protein product: CASTGTTLETQYF.

This clonotype was observed many times. The CDR3 sequence is CASSLVSGTTTDTQYF. The DNA for the CDR3 is TGCGCCAGCAGCTTGGTGTCGGGGACTACCACAGATACGCAGTATTTT. The chain couples TRBV5-1 to TRBJ2-3; 7 bases map to TRBD2. The junction had 6 bases not matched to a gene; V was cut back by 0 bases and J by 2 bases. Germline V gene lookup returns CDR1 SGHRS and CDR2 YFSETQ. This CDR3 spans 16 amino acids. Variable domain in full (rest from reference TRBV5-1 and TRBJ2-3): KAGVTQTPRYLIKTRGQQVTLSCSPISGHRSVSWYQQTPGQGLQFLFEYFSETQRNKGNFPGRFSGRQFSNSRSEMNVSTLELGDSALYLCASSLVSGTTTDTQYFGPGTRLTVL.

This clonotype came up many times. This sequence joins TRBV5-1 and TRBJ2-4, with TRBD1 matching over 9 bases. V dropped 4 bases and J dropped 5; count of bases not matched to a gene: 7. This CDR3 is built from 15 residues. CDR1 is SGHRS, CDR2 YFSETQ, per germline. This chain's CDR3 is CASSLWTGAENIQYF. CDR3 nucleotide sequence: TGCGCCAGCAGCCTTTGGACAGGGGCAGAAAACATTCAGTACTTC.

This clonotype was seen repeatedly, ten times or more. V and J are TRBV28 and TRBJ2-1, with TRBD2 matching 11 bases. V shed 6 bases and J 5 bases; nucleotides not matched to a gene: 6. CDR1 and CDR2 (germline): MDHEN, SYDVKM. CDR3 size: 15 residues. Here the CDR3 reads CASSTSSGRDNEQFF. The CDR3 bases are TGTGCCAGCAGCACCAGTAGCGGGAGGGACAATGAGCAGTTCTTC.

There are many counts of this clonotype. V and J are TRBV20-1 and TRBJ1-1; D possibly corresponds to TRBD1 (5 bases). Trimming took 6 bases from V and 2 from J, leaving 13 bases between them. CDR3 length equals 13 residues. Germline CDR1 and CDR2: DFQATT and SNEGSKA (reference sequence). CDR3 coding DNA: TGCAGTGCCCCCCGGGACGGCAACACTGAAGCTTTCTTT. Its protein is CSAPRDGNTEAFF.

In the case of this clonotype: The junction does not match germline at one end; this may be a read error. The chain couples TRBV6-2 or TRBV6-3 to TRBJ1-5, with D uncertain. Germline loops: CDR1 MNHEY, CDR2 SVGEGT. The CDR3 contains 15 residues. CDR3 amino acids: CTSSFPTRSQLPQHF. The CDR3 bases are TGTACCAGCAGTTTCCCGACCCGGAGCCAATTACCCCAGCATTTT.

This clonotype was counted many times. This chain joins TRBV20-1 and TRBJ2-5, with a possible D match to TRBD1 (5 bases). This CDR3 comprises 12 residues. Per the germline V gene, CDR1 is DFQATT and CDR2 is SNEGSKA (reference sequence). Trimming removed 5 bases from V and 2 bases from J, with 9 bases in between. CDR3 DNA: TGCAGTGCTGACAGCAGTCAAGAGACCCAGTACTTC. As protein: CSADSSQETQYF.

This clonotype was seen a handful of times. This chain joins TRBV20-1 and TRBJ2-7; TRBD1 matches at 9 bases. Germline lookup yields CDR1 DFQATT and CDR2 SNEGSKA (reference sequence). This CDR3 region has 14 residues. Trimming removed 5 bases from V and 2 bases from J; junction bases left unmatched: 7. CDR3 amino acids: CSADGTGLPYEQYF. The CDR3 DNA reads TGCAGTGCTGATGGGACAGGGCTGCCCTACGAGCAGTACTTC.

This clonotype was seen at least ten times. This chain connects TRBV4-1 to TRBJ2-7; 9 nucleotides match TRBD2. The CDR3 contains 16 residues. Germline V gene data show CDR1 as MGHRA and CDR2 as YSYEKL. Trimming removed 3 bases from V and 5 bases from J; junction bases left unmatched: 11. The CDR3: CASSQAGTSQGNEQYF. For the CDR3, the DNA is TGCGCCAGCAGCCAGGCTGGGACTAGCCAGGGCAACGAGCAGTACTTC.